The text below deals with one T cell receptor (beta chain). This entry is derived from a study of blood T cell repertoires in COVID-19. Looking at the study overall: Acute-phase and convalescent COVID-19 samples originated in the United States, Italy and Spain. T cells, B-cell-depleted T cells, or PBMCs provided the cDNA or gDNA that served as material.

The germline gives CDR1 MNHEY, CDR2 SVGAGI. The CDR3 runs to 13 residues. Trimming removed 6 bases from V and 3 bases from J, with 12 bases in between. The repertoire was sequenced with immunoSEQ multiplex PCR; TCRdb's copy has only in-frame clones and lacks some. The sample holds 300,000 to 350,000 clones, over 75% seen once. What the recovered Cohort 3 donors had was two negative PCRs, clearance, or symptom resolution. The V and J genes are TRBV6-5 and TRBJ2-7; maybe TRBD1 (6 bases). The TCR comes from a man aged 25 to 45 who had recovered from COVID-19. The sample taken for sequencing was PBMCs or T cells enriched from blood (not recorded which). The CDR3 coding sequence is TGTGCCAGCAGCCAGCGGACAGACTACGAGCAGTACTTC. Translating gives CASSQRTDYEQYF.